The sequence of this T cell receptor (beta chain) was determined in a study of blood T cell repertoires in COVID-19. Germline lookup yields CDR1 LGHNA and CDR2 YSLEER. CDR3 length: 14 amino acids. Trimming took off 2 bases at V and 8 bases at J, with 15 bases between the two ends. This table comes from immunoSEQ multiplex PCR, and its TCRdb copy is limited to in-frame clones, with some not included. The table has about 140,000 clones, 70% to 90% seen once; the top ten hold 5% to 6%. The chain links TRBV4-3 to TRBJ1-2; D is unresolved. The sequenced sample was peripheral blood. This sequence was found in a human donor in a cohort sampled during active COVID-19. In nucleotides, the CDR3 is TGCGCCAGCAGCCAAACAACAGTGGCCCGGGGCTACACCTTC. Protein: CASSQTTVARGYTF.